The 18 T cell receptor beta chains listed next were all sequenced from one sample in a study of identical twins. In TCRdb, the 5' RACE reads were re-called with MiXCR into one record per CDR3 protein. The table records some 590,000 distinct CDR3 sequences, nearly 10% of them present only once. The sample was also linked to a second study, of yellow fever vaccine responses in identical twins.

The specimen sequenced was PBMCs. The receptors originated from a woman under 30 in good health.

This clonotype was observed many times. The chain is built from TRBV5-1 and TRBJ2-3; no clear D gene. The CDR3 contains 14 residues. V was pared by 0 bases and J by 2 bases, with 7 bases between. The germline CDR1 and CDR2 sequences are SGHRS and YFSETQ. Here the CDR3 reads CASSLDTPTDTQYF. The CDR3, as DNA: TGCGCCAGCAGCTTGGACACCCCCACAGATACGCAGTATTTT.

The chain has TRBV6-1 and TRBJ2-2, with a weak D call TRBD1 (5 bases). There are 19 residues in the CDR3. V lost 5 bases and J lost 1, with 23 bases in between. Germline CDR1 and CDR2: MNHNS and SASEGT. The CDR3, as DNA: TGTGCCAGCAGTACAGCACTCGCATCGGGCAGGGTGAACACCGGGGAGCTGTTTTTT. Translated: CASSTALASGRVNTGELFF.

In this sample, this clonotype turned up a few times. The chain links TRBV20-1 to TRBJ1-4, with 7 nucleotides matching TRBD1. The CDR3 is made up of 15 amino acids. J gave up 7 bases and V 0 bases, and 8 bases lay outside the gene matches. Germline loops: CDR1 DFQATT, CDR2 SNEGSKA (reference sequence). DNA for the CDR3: TGCAGTGCTAGAGACACACAGGGGTTGGGTGAAAAACTGTTTTTT. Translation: CSARDTQGLGEKLFF.

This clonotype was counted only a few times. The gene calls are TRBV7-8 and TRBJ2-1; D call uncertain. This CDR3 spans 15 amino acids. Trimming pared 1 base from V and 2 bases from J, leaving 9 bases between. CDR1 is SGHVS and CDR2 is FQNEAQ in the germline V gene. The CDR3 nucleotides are TGTGCCAGCAGCTTAGTAGGAGACACCTACAATGAGCAGTTCTTC. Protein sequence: CASSLVGDTYNEQFF.

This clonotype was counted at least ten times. CDR3 protein: CASSSTRRNTEAFF. As DNA, the CDR3 is TGCGCCAGCAGCTCAACCCGGAGGAACACTGAAGCTTTCTTT. The chain couples TRBV5-1 to TRBJ1-1; D is uncertain. The CDR3 covers 14 residues. The germline CDR1 and CDR2 sequences are SGHRS and YFSETQ. The V end lost 3 bases, the J end lost 1 base, and 10 bases lay between the germline ends.

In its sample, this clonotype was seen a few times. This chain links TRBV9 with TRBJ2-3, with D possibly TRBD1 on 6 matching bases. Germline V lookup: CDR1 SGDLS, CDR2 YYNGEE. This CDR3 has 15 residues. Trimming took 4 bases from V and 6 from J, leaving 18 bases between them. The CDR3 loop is CASSLGGNLADTQYF. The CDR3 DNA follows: TGTGCCAGCAGCCTTGGGGGCAACCTGGCGGATACGCAGTATTTT.

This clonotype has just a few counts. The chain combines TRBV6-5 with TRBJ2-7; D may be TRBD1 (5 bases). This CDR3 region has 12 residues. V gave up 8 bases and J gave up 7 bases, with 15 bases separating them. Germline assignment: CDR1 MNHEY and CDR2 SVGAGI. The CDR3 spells CASHNVQGEQYF. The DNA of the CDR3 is TGTGCCAGCCATAATGTCCAGGGAGAGCAGTACTTC.

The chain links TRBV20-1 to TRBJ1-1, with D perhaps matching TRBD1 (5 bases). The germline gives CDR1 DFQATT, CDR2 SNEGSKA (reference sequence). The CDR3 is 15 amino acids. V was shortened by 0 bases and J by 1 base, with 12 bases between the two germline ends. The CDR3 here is CSARDPGNTNTEAFF. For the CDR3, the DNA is TGCAGTGCTAGAGACCCAGGGAATACGAACACTGAAGCTTTCTTT.

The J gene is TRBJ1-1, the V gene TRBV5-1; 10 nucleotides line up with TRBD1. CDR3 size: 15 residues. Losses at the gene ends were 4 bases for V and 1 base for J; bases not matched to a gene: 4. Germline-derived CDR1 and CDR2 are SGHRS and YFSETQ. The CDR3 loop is CASSTGQGGNTEAFF. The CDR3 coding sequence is TGCGCCAGCAGCACAGGACAGGGGGGGAACACTGAAGCTTTCTTT.

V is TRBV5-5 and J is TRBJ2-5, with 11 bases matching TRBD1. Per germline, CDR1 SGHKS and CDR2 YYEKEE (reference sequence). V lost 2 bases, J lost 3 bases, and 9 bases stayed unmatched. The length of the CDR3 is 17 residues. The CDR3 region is CASSFGLPGQGEETQYF. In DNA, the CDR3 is TGTGCCAGCAGCTTTGGATTGCCGGGACAGGGGGAAGAGACCCAGTACTTC. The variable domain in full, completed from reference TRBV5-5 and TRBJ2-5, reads DAGVTQSPTHLIKTRGQQVTLRCSPISGHKSVSWYQQVLGQGPQFIFQYYEKEERGRGNFPDRFSARQFPNYSSELNVNALLLGDSALYLCASSFGLPGQGEETQYFGPGTRLLVL.

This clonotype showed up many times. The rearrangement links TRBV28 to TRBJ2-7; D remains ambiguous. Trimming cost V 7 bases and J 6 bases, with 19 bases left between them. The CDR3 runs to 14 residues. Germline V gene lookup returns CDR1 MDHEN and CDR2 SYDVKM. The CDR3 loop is CASTYSSRVAEQYF. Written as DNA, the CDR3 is TGTGCCAGCACCTATTCATCCCGGGTGGCCGAGCAGTACTTC. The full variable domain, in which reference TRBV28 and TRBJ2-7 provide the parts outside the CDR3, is DVKVTQSSRYLVKRTGEKVFLECVQDMDHENMFWYRQDPGLGLRLIYFSYDVKMKEKGDIPEGYSVSREKKERFSLILESASTNQTSMYLCASTYSSRVAEQYFGPGTRLTVT.

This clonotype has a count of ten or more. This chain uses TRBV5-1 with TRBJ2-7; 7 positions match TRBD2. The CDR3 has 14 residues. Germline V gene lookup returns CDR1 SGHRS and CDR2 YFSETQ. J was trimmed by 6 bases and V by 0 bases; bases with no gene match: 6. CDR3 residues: CASSLDSGSGEQYF. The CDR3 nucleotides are TGCGCCAGCAGCTTGGATAGCGGGTCGGGCGAGCAGTACTTC. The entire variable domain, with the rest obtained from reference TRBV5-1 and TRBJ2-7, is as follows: KAGVTQTPRYLIKTRGQQVTLSCSPISGHRSVSWYQQTPGQGLQFLFEYFSETQRNKGNFPGRFSGRQFSNSRSEMNVSTLELGDSALYLCASSLDSGSGEQYFGPGTRLTVT.

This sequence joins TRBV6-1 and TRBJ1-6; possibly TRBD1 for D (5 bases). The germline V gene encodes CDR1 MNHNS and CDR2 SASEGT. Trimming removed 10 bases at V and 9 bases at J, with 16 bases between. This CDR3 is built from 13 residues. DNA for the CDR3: TGTGCCACCGCTGGGGTGGGGGGTTCACCCCTCCACTTT. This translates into CATAGVGGSPLHF.

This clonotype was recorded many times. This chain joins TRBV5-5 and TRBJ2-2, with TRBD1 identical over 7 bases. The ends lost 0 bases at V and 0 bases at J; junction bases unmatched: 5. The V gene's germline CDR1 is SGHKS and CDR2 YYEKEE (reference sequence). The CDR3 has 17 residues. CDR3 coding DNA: TGTGCCAGCAGCTTGGCCGGGACAGCTACGAACACCGGGGAGCTGTTTTTT. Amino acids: CASSLAGTATNTGELFF.

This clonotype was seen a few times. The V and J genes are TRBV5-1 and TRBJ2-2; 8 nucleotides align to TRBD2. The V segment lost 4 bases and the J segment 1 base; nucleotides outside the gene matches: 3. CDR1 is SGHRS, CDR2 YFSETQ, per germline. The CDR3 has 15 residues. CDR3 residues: CASSPSGRNTGELFF. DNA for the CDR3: TGCGCCAGCAGCCCCAGCGGGAGGAACACCGGGGAGCTGTTTTTT. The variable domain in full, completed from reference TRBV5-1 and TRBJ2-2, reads KAGVTQTPRYLIKTRGQQVTLSCSPISGHRSVSWYQQTPGQGLQFLFEYFSETQRNKGNFPGRFSGRQFSNSRSEMNVSTLELGDSALYLCASSPSGRNTGELFFGEGSRLTVL.

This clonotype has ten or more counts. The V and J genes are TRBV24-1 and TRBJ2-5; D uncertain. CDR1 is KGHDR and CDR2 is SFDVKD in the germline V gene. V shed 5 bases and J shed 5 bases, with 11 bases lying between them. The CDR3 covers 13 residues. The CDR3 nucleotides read TGTGCCACCAGTGGCCTGGGAAGCGAGACCCAGTACTTC. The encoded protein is CATSGLGSETQYF.

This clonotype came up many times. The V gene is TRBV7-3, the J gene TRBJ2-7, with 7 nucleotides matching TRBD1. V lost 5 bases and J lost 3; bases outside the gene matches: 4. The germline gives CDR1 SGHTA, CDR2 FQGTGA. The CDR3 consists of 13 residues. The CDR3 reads CASSPYRGYEQYF. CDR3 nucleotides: TGTGCCAGCAGCCCATACAGGGGCTACGAGCAGTACTTC. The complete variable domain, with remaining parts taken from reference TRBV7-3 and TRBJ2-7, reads GAGVSQTPSNKVTEKGKYVELRCDPISGHTALYWYRQSLGQGPEFLIYFQGTGAADDSGLPNDRFFAVRPEGSVSTLKIQRTERGDSAVYLCASSPYRGYEQYFGPGTRLTVT.

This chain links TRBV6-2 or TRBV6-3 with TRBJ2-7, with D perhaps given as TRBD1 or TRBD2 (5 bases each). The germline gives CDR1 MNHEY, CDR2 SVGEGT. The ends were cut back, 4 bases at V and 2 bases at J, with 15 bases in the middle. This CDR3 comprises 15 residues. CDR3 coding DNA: TGTGCCAGCAGTTCAACCGGGACCGCGACCTACGAGCAGTACTTC. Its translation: CASSSTGTATYEQYF.